This T cell receptor beta chain was captured in a study of blood T cells in healthy people across ages. Together with a sample-barcoded 5' primer, a J-beta primer mix was included in a second PCR lasting about 6 to 12 cycles. TCRdb analysed the 5' RACE reads with MiXCR anew, one entry per CDR3 protein. This repertoire shows approximately 1,700,000 distinct CDR3 sequences, approximately 39% found once; its top ten account for 20% to 25%. V was clipped by 6 bases and J by 7 bases; unmatched bases: 11. The CDR3 spans 15 residues. Germline values: CDR1 SEHNR, CDR2 FQNEAQ (reference sequence). The rearrangement uses TRBV7-9 and TRBJ2-1; TRBD2 agrees at 8 bases. The sequence came from a human donor in good health. The sample consisted of blood. CDR3 residues: CASRLGAGDVNEQFF. The CDR3 coding sequence is TGTGCCAGCAGACTGGGAGCGGGGGATGTGAATGAGCAGTTCTTC.